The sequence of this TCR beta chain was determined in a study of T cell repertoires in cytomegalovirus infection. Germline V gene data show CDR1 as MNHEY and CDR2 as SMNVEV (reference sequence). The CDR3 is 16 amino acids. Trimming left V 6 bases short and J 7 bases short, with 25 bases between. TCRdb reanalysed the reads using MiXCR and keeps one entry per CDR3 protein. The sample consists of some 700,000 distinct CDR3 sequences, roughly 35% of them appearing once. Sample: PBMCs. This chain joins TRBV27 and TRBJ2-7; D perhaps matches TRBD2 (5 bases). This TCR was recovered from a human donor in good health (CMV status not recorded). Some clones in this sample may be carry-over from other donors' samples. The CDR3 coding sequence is TGTGCCAGCAGCCTCATCCCCGGCGGGCCCTCTAGGGAGCAGTACTTC. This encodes CASSLIPGGPSREQYF.